These 15 T cell receptor beta chains came from one sample sequenced in a study of T cell responses to AZD1222 COVID-19 vaccine. The method was immunoSEQ multiplex PCR; TCRdb's version includes in-frame clones alone and lacks a portion of them. The repertoire consists of around 100,000 clones, with approximately 87% occurring once and the leading ten covering approximately 15%. The sequencing here drew on peripheral blood, taken on day 0 of AZD1222 vaccination. The receptor set was obtained from an adult in good health.

This clone appeared a few times. The chain combines TRBV30 with TRBJ1-4; no definite D call. The ends were cut back, 2 bases at V and 5 bases at J, with 9 bases in the middle. There are 13 residues in the CDR3. CDR1 is GTSNPN and CDR2 is SVGIG in the germline V gene (reference sequence). CDR3 sequence (DNA): TGTGCCTGGAGTCCGTCAGCGAATGAAAAACTGTTTTTT. This codes for CAWSPSANEKLFF.

The chain recombines TRBV11-2 with TRBJ1-1; possibly TRBD1 for D (5 bases). The length of the CDR3 is 14 residues. The germline V and J ends were trimmed by 3 bases and 4 bases, with 12 bases remaining between them. The germline V gene encodes CDR1 SGHAT and CDR2 FQNNGV. The CDR3 coding sequence is TGTGCCAGCAGCTTTTGGGGGGGAGGCACTGAAGCTTTCTTT. This sequence encodes CASSFWGGGTEAFF.

The V and J genes are TRBV30 and TRBJ2-7; D may be TRBD1 or TRBD2 (5 bases each). This CDR3 comprises 13 residues. Deletions cut 4 bases from V and 5 bases from J, with 15 bases between. From germline, CDR1 is GTSNPN and CDR2 SVGIG (reference sequence). The CDR3 DNA is TGTGCCTGGACGGCCGGGACCGCTAACGAGCAGTACTTC. As protein: CAWTAGTANEQYF.

The chain couples TRBV4-3 to TRBJ2-7; 8 nucleotides match TRBD2. Germline loops: CDR1 LGHNA, CDR2 YSLEER. The CDR3 is made up of 15 amino acids. Trimming cost V 0 bases and J 4 bases; bases outside gene matches: 5. The CDR3 sequence is CASSQEAAGVYEQYF. The CDR3 DNA reads as TGCGCCAGCAGCCAAGAGGCAGCGGGAGTATACGAGCAGTACTTC.

CDR3 region: CASGLVLGGTYF. DNA of the CDR3: TGTGCTAGTGGTTTGGTCCTTGGTGGAACTTATTTT. This chain links TRBV12-5 with TRBJ2-3; no firm D call. Per germline, CDR1 LGHNT and CDR2 FRNRAP. CDR3 length equals 12 residues. The ends were cut back, 0 bases at V and 15 bases at J, with 13 bases in the middle.

CDR3 DNA sequence: TGTGCCAGCAGTCGACAGAACTATGGCTACACCTTC. Protein product: CASSRQNYGYTF. The V call is TRBV6-5, the J call TRBJ1-2; possibly TRBD1 for D (5 bases). Germline V lookup: CDR1 MNHEY, CDR2 SVGAGI. Trimming pared 5 bases from V and 2 bases from J, leaving 6 bases between. This CDR3 has 12 amino acids.

The CDR3 sequence is CASSYSTGTEAFF. The CDR3 nucleotides are TGTGCCAGCAGTTACTCCACGGGCACTGAAGCTTTCTTT. The chain recombines TRBV6-6 with TRBJ1-1; no clear D gene. The CDR3 covers 13 residues. V was pared by 0 bases and J by 4 bases, with 6 bases between. Germline V gene data show CDR1 as MNHNY and CDR2 as SVGAGI (reference sequence).

The gene calls are TRBV11-3 and TRBJ2-1; D possibly corresponds to TRBD2 (5 bases). The CDR3 spans 16 residues. Germline-derived CDR1 and CDR2 are SGHNT and YENEEA. The V and J ends lost 0 bases and 4 bases respectively, with 13 bases between them. The CDR3 DNA sequence: TGTGCCAGCAGCTTAGAGCCGGGGATCTCGTACAATGAGCAGTTCTTC. The encoded protein is CASSLEPGISYNEQFF.

The chain has TRBV5-4 and TRBJ2-1, with TRBD1 identical over 11 bases. The CDR3 is 16 amino acids. V shed 4 bases and J 7 bases; nucleotides not matched to a gene: 10. In germline, CDR1 is SGHNT, CDR2 YYREEE (reference sequence). Here the CDR3 reads CASSTTGQGAVNEQFF. Written as DNA, the CDR3 is TGTGCCAGCAGCACAACTGGACAGGGGGCTGTTAATGAGCAGTTCTTC. Combining the CDR3 with reference TRBV5-4 and TRBJ2-1 gives the whole variable domain ETGVTQSPTHLIKTRGQQVTLRCSSQSGHNTVSWYQQALGQGPQFIFQYYREEENGRGNFPPRFSGLQFPNYSSELNVNALELDDSALYLCASSTTGQGAVNEQFFGPGTRLTVL.

This clone was seen a few times. V and J are TRBV6-2 or TRBV6-3 and TRBJ2-7, with a possible D match to TRBD1 (6 bases). The germline V gene encodes CDR1 MNHEY and CDR2 SVGEGT. The CDR3 runs 12 residues. V was trimmed by 6 bases and J by 7 bases, leaving 13 bases between them. The CDR3 spells CASSRGRREQYF. CDR3 DNA: TGTGCCAGCAGCAGGGGACGGCGGGAGCAGTACTTC.

The CDR3 DNA reads as TGTGCCATCAGTGAGTCTAGCGGCTATACGCAGTATTTT. Protein product: CAISESSGYTQYF. This chain links TRBV10-3 with TRBJ2-3, with D tentatively TRBD2 (6 bases). The V gene lost 0 bases and the J gene lost 7 bases, with 8 bases spanning the gap. This CDR3 has 13 residues. Germline-derived CDR1 and CDR2 are ENHRY and SYGVKD.

The chain is built from TRBV18 and TRBJ1-4; no clear D. The germline gives CDR1 KGHSH, CDR2 LQKENI. Trimming removed 1 base at V and 4 bases at J, with 7 bases between. This CDR3 is 14 amino acids long. The CDR3 loop is CASSPRGYNEKLFF. The DNA of the CDR3 is TGTGCCAGCTCACCACGTGGTTATAATGAAAAACTGTTTTTT.

V is TRBV5-4 and J is TRBJ2-7; weak D call: TRBD2 (6 bases). Trimming stripped 4 bases from V and 2 bases from J, with 16 bases between. This CDR3 has 15 residues. Germline V lookup: CDR1 SGHNT, CDR2 YYREEE (reference sequence). The CDR3 loop reads CASSPGGSGAYEQYF. CDR3 sequence (DNA): TGTGCCAGCAGCCCCGGGGGTTCGGGCGCCTACGAGCAGTACTTC. The whole variable domain, filled in from reference TRBV5-4 and TRBJ2-7, reads ETGVTQSPTHLIKTRGQQVTLRCSSQSGHNTVSWYQQALGQGPQFIFQYYREEENGRGNFPPRFSGLQFPNYSSELNVNALELDDSALYLCASSPGGSGAYEQYFGPGTRLTVT.

This chain joins TRBV2 and TRBJ2-2, with D possibly matching TRBD2 (5 bases). The V end was cut by 6 bases, the J end by 5 bases, with 19 bases between. Germline values: CDR1 SNHLY, CDR2 FYNNEI. The CDR3 runs to 16 residues. The DNA for the CDR3 is TGTGCCAGCAGCGATGCGGCGGCCCGAGGGACCGGGGAGCTGTTTTTT. Translating gives CASSDAAARGTGELFF.

V gene TRBV3-1 (or the pseudogene TRBV3-2) combines with J gene TRBJ1-1, with D perhaps TRBD1 (5 bases). CDR1 LGHDT and CDR2 YNNKEL come from the germline V gene (reference sequence). The CDR3 is 14 residues long. V dropped 4 bases and J dropped 1 base, with 10 bases sitting between them. The CDR3 loop is CASSPGLTNTEAFF. The CDR3 region has the DNA TGTGCCAGCAGCCCGGGACTTACGAACACTGAAGCTTTCTTT.